This T cell receptor beta chain was sequenced during a study of CD8 T cells in Susac syndrome. The CDR3 has 13 amino acids. The V gene lost 0 bases and the J gene lost 1 base, with 3 bases spanning the gap. CDR1 is SQVTM and CDR2 is ANQGSEA in the germline V gene. The authors reverse transcribed roughly 0.5 to 1 ug RNA with random hexamers. The method of amplification for TCR beta CDR3 was immunoSEQ multiplex PCR, covering 54 Vbeta and 13 Jbeta. TCRdb fed the immunoSEQ multiplex PCR reads into MiXCR, producing one record per CDR3 protein. The sample has 400,000 or so distinct CDR3 sequences; around 85% are singletons. Relapsing-remitting disease, either stable or active, was present in the treatment-naive patients who were the multiple sclerosis controls. TEMRA cells were FACS-enriched and CD8+ and CD4+ T cells negatively isolated.

This clonotype was obtained from a human donor with multiple sclerosis. This rearrangement joins TRBV29-1 to TRBJ2-2; no clear D. Sample: CD8+ T cells from PBMCs. This chain's CDR3 is CSVEDMNTGELFF. CDR3 bases: TGCAGCGTTGAAGACATGAACACCGGGGAGCTGTTTTTT.